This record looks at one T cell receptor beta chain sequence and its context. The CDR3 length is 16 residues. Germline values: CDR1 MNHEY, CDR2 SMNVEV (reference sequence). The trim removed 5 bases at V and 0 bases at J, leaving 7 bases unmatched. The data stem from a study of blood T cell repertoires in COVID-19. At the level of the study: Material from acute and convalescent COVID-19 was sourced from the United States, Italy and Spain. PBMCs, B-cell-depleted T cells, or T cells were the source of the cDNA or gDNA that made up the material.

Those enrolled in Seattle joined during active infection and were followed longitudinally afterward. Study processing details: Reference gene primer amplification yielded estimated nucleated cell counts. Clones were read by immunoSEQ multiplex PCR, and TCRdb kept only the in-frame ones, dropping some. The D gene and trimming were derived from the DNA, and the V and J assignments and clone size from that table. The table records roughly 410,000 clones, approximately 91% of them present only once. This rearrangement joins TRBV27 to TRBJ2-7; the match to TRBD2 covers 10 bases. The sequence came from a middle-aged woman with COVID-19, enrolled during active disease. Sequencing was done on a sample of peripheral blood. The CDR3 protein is CASSPSSGSFSYEQYF. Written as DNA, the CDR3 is TGTGCCAGCAGTCCCTCTAGCGGGAGTTTCTCCTACGAGCAGTACTTC.